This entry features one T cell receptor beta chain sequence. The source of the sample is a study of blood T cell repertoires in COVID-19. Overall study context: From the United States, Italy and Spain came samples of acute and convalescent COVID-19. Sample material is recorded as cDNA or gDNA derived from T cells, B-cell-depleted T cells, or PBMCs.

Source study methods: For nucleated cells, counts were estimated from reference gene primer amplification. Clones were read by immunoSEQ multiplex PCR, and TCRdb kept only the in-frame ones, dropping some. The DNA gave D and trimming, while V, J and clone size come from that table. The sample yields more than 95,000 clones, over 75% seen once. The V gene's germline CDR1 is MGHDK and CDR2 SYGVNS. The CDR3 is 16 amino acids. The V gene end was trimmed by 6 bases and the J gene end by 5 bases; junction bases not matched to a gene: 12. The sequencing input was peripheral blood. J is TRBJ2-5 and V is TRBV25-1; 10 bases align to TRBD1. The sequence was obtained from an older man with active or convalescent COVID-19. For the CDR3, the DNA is TGTGCCAGCAGGGGGGACAGGGGTAATTACGGGGAGACCCAGTACTTC. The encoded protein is CASRGDRGNYGETQYF.